Presented here are 18 T cell receptor beta chains from one specimen sequenced in a study of T-cell memory formation after mild COVID-19. One entry per CDR3 protein results from TCRdb running MiXCR on the 5' RACE reads. The sample has around 450,000 distinct CDR3 sequences, 20% to 30% seen once. Material: PBMCs or a T cell subset sorted from them (not recorded which). All receptors come from an adult woman who had mild COVID-19 (a few samples of this study predate the infection). Cell type and time point are not known.

This clonotype showed up just a few times. Mismatch with germline at one junction end may stem from a read error. This chain uses TRBV7-9 with TRBJ2-3; the match to TRBD2 covers 11 bases. Per germline, CDR1 SEHNR and CDR2 FQNEAQ (reference sequence). The length of the CDR3 is 14 residues. The chain's CDR3 is CASVAGGPTDTQYF. CDR3 DNA sequence: TGCGCGTCGGTAGCGGGAGGGCCAACAGATACGCAGTATTTT.

There are a few counts of this clonotype. This chain links TRBV5-1 with TRBJ1-2, with D uncertain. V lost 6 bases, J lost 3 bases, and 15 bases lay in between. The CDR3 runs 14 residues. Germline V gene sequence: CDR1 SGHRS, CDR2 YFSETQ. DNA of the CDR3: TGCGCCAGCACGCTATGGGGAACTGACTATGGCTACACCTTC. Encoded protein: CASTLWGTDYGYTF.

This clonotype showed up just once. The chain joins TRBV3-1 to TRBJ2-7; D is possibly TRBD2 (5 bases). The V end lost 4 bases, the J end lost 2 bases, and 12 bases lay between the germline ends. The germline V gene encodes CDR1 LGHDT and CDR2 YNNKEL (reference sequence). The CDR3 loop spans 14 amino acids. The CDR3 is CASSREMGTYEQYF. The CDR3 DNA follows: TGTGCCAGCAGCCGGGAGATGGGGACCTACGAGCAGTACTTC.

This clonotype has just a few counts. The gene calls are TRBV7-9 and TRBJ2-1; D remains unclear. The V end was cut by 3 bases, the J end by 6 bases, with 9 bases between. Germline CDR1 is SEHNR and CDR2 is FQNEAQ (reference sequence). This CDR3 comprises 13 residues. The chain's CDR3 is CASSFRVINEQFF. The CDR3 DNA reads as TGTGCCAGCAGCTTCCGAGTTATCAATGAGCAGTTCTTC.

The J gene is TRBJ1-1, the V gene TRBV5-1, with 12 bases matching TRBD1. The germline V gene has CDR1 SGHRS and CDR2 YFSETQ. Germline trimming cut 3 bases from V and 4 bases from J; bases unmatched to any gene: 10. The CDR3 spans 17 residues. CDR3 in amino acids: CASSSGQGANPSTEAFF. The CDR3 nucleotides read TGCGCCAGCAGCTCGGGACAGGGGGCGAACCCCAGCACTGAAGCTTTCTTT.

This clonotype has just a few counts. The chain has TRBV6-5 and TRBJ2-7; 7 bases align to TRBD1. With 7 bases clipped from V and 1 base from J, the junction kept 7 bases outside the gene matches. Germline CDR1 and CDR2: MNHEY and SVGAGI. The CDR3 extends over 14 amino acids. CDR3 in amino acids: CASNRDRLSYEQYF. CDR3 DNA sequence: TGTGCCAGCAATAGGGACAGACTTTCCTACGAGCAGTACTTC.

The chain combines TRBV19 with TRBJ2-7; D not resolved. The V end was cut by 8 bases, the J end by 1 base, with 15 bases between. Germline assignment: CDR1 LNHDA and CDR2 SQIVND (reference sequence). The CDR3 totals 14 residues. This chain's CDR3 is CASSDQGRSYEQYF. CDR3 bases: TGTGCCAGTTCTGATCAAGGGCGGTCCTACGAGCAGTACTTC.

This clonotype was picked up a small number of times. The V and J genes are TRBV3-1 and TRBJ1-1; the match to TRBD1 covers 9 bases. Looked up from germline, CDR1 is LGHDT and CDR2 is YNNKEL (reference sequence). V trimming: 3 bases; J trimming: 1 base; junction bases outside the gene matches: 3. The CDR3 loop spans 15 amino acids. The CDR3 loop reads CASSQGDRENTEAFF. CDR3 DNA: TGTGCCAGCAGCCAGGGGGACAGGGAGAACACTGAAGCTTTCTTT. The variable domain in full, with the rest retrieved from reference TRBV3-1 and TRBJ1-1, is DTAVSQTPKYLVTQMGNDKSIKCEQNLGHDTMYWYKQDSKKFLKIMFSYNNKELIINETVPNRFSPKSPDKAHLNLHINSLELGDSAVYFCASSQGDRENTEAFFGQGTRLTVV.

This clonotype has just a few counts. This chain connects TRBV3-1 to TRBJ2-7; D uncertain. This CDR3 region has 13 residues. The V and J ends lost 3 bases and 6 bases respectively, with 12 bases between them. CDR1 and CDR2 (germline): LGHDT, YNNKEL (reference sequence). This CDR3 reads CASSQFPSAEQYF. The CDR3, as DNA: TGTGCCAGCAGCCAGTTTCCTTCCGCCGAGCAGTACTTC.

The chain joins TRBV5-1 to TRBJ2-2; D is undetermined. The CDR3 consists of 16 residues. Per the germline V gene, CDR1 is SGHRS and CDR2 is YFSETQ. The V end lost 4 bases, the J end lost 0 bases, and 13 bases lay between the germline ends. The CDR3 DNA reads TGCGCCAGCAGCCCAGCCGGCGCAACGAACACCGGGGAGCTGTTTTTT. As protein: CASSPAGATNTGELFF.

This clonotype was counted a few times. This sequence joins TRBV30 and TRBJ1-2; D possibly corresponds to TRBD1 (6 bases). CDR1 and CDR2 (germline): GTSNPN, SVGIG (reference sequence). Trimming took 5 bases from V and 8 from J, leaving 12 bases between them. This CDR3 has 11 residues. The CDR3 DNA reads as TGTGCCTGGGAGGACAGCGAGGGCTACACCTTC. Protein sequence: CAWEDSEGYTF.

This clonotype showed up just once. The chain has TRBV3-1 and TRBJ1-2; TRBD1 aligns across 9 bases. The CDR3 spans 12 residues. The V gene's germline CDR1 is LGHDT and CDR2 YNNKEL (reference sequence). J was trimmed by 6 bases and V by 10 bases; bases with no gene match: 6. The CDR3 DNA reads TGTGCCACCCTTGGGACAGGGAATGGCTACACCTTC. Translation gives CATLGTGNGYTF.

The V call is TRBV2, the J call TRBJ2-7; tentative D call: TRBD2 (6 bases). The V gene's germline CDR1 is SNHLY and CDR2 FYNNEI. There are 12 residues in the CDR3. Trimming shortened V by 8 bases and J by 4 bases, and 12 bases separated the two germline ends. The CDR3 DNA is TGTGCCAGCCTCGCGGAGGGATACGAGCAGTACTTC. Its protein product is CASLAEGYEQYF.

This clonotype was seen more than once but under ten times. The rearrangement uses TRBV12-3 or TRBV12-4 and TRBJ2-3; 7 positions match TRBD1. The CDR3 has 15 residues. J was trimmed by 2 bases and V by 4 bases; bases with no gene match: 6. The CDR3 DNA follows: TGTGCCAGCAGTTACGAGGGGGCCTCCACAGATACGCAGTATTTT. This codes for CASSYEGASTDTQYF.

The V call is TRBV20-1, the J call TRBJ2-7; TRBD2 matches 7 bases. V was pared by 7 bases and J by 7 bases, with 10 bases of the junction left unmatched. There are 12 residues in the CDR3. Looked up from germline, CDR1 is DFQATT and CDR2 is SNEGSKA (reference sequence). The CDR3 nucleotides are TGCAGTGTAGGGAGGGTCGTGAGGGAGCAGTACTTC. This codes for CSVGRVVREQYF.

The rearrangement uses TRBV7-2 and TRBJ1-1; possibly TRBD1 for D (5 bases). Trimming left V 4 bases short and J 3 bases short, with 9 bases between. This CDR3 has 13 amino acids. Germline CDR1 reads SGHTA; CDR2 reads FQGNSA. This chain's CDR3 is CASSWQGYTEAFF. The CDR3 DNA sequence: TGTGCCAGCAGCTGGCAGGGCTACACTGAAGCTTTCTTT. Based on the CDR3 plus reference TRBV7-2 and TRBJ1-1, the full variable domain is GAGVSQSPSNKVTEKGKDVELRCDPISGHTALYWYRQSLGQGLEFLIYFQGNSAPDKSGLPSDRFSAERTGGSVSTLTIQRTQQEDSAVYLCASSWQGYTEAFFGQGTRLTVV.

This chain uses TRBV9 with TRBJ1-1, with unresolved D. Germline-derived CDR1 and CDR2 are SGDLS and YYNGEE. The CDR3 spans 13 residues. V was pared by 0 bases and J by 1 base, with 4 bases between. The CDR3 DNA follows: TGTGCCAGCAGCGTAGTCCCGAACACTGAAGCTTTCTTT. This sequence encodes CASSVVPNTEAFF. Drawing the rest from reference TRBV9 and TRBJ1-1, the complete variable domain is DSGVTQTPKHLITATGQRVTLRCSPRSGDLSVYWYQQSLDQGLQFLIQYYNGEERAKGNILERFSAQQFPDLHSELNLSSLELGDSALYFCASSVVPNTEAFFGQGTRLTVV.

The CDR3 here is CSVERQVPTYEQYF. The CDR3 DNA reads TGCAGCGTTGAGCGACAGGTGCCGACCTACGAGCAGTACTTC. The V and J genes are TRBV29-1 and TRBJ2-7; D possibly corresponds to TRBD1 (6 bases). Germline CDR1 SQVTM, CDR2 ANQGSEA. Trimming left V 3 bases short and J 2 bases short, with 14 bases between. This CDR3 spans 14 amino acids.